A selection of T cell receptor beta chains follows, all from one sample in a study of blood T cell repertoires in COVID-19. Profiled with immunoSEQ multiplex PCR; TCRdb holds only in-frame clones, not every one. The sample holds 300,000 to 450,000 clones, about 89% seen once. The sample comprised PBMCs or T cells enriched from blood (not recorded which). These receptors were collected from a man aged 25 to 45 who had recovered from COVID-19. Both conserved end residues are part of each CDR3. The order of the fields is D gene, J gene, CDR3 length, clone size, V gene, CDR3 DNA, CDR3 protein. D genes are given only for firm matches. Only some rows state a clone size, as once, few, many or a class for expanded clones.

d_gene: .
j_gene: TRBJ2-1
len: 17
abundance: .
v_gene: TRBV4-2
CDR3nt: TGTGCCAGCAGCCGAATTTTTAGCGGCCTCTCCTACAATGAGCAGTTCTTC
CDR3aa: CASSRIFSGLSYNEQFF

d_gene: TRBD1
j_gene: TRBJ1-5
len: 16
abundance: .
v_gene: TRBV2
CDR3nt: TGTGCCAGCAGTGAAGCGAGAAGACAGGGGAATCAGCCCCAGCATTTT
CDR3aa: CASSEARRQGNQPQHF

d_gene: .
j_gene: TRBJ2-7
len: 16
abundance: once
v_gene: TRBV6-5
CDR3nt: TGTGCCAGCAGTTACTATTGGCCAGCGAGCTCCTACGAGCAGTACTTC
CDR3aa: CASSYYWPASSYEQYF

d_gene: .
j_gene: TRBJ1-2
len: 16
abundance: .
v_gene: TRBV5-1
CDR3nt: TGCGCCAGCAGCTTGGCTTGGACGGAGGCTAACTATGGCTACACCTTC
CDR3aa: CASSLAWTEANYGYTF

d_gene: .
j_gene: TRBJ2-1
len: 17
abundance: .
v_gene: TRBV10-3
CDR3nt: TGTGCCAACAGTGAGCGTCAGGGTATAATATCCTACAATGAGCAGTTCTTC
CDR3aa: CANSERQGIISYNEQFF

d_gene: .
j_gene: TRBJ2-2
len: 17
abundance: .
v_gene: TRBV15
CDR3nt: TGTGCCACCAGCTATTCATTGATCTCGGCCGAGGCTGGGGAGCTGTTTTTT
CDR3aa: CATSYSLISAEAGELFF

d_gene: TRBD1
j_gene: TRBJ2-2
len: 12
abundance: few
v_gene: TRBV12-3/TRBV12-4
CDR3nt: TGTGCCAGCAGTGGGACAGCCGGGGAGCTGTTTTTT
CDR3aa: CASSGTAGELFF

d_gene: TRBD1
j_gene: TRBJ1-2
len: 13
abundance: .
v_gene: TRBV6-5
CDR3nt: TGTGCCAGCAGTTACCCAGGGGGCTCTGGCTACACCTTC
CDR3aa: CASSYPGGSGYTF

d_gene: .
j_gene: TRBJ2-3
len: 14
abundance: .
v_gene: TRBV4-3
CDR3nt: TGCGCCAGCAGCCAGGCGGGGAGCACAGATACGCAGTATTTT
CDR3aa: CASSQAGSTDTQYF

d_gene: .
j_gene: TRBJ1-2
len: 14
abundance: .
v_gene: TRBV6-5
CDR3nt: TGTGCCAGCAGTTACGCAGGCCTCGACTATGGCTACACCTTC
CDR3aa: CASSYAGLDYGYTF

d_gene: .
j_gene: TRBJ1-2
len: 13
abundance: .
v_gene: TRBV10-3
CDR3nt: TGTGCCATCAGTCCGGACAGCAACTATGGCTACACCTTC
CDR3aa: CAISPDSNYGYTF

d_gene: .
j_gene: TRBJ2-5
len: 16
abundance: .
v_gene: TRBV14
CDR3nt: TGTGCCAGCAGCCAACACTGGGACTGGACATGGGAGACCCAGTACTTC
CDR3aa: CASSQHWDWTWETQYF

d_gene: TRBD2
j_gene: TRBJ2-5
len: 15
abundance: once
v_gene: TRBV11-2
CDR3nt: TGTGCCAGCAGCTCCACCACTAGCGACGGGGGGACCCAGTACTTC
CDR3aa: CASSSTTSDGGTQYF

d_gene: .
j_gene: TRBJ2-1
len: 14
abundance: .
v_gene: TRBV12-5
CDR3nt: TGTGCTAGTGGTGCCTGGGCCCCGGTGAATGAGCAGTTCTTC
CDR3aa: CASGAWAPVNEQFF

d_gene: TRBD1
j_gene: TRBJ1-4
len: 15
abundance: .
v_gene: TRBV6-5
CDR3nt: TGTGCCAGCAGTTACCGACAGGGACCTAATGAAAAACTGTTTTTT
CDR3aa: CASSYRQGPNEKLFF

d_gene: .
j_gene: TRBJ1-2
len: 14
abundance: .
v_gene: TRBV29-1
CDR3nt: TGCAGCGCCCCTACGAGGACAGAAGGCTATGGCTACACCTTC
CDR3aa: CSAPTRTEGYGYTF

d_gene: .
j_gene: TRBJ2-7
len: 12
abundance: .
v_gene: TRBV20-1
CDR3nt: TGCAGTGCTAGTAGCACTTTCTACGAGCAGTACTTC
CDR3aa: CSASSTFYEQYF

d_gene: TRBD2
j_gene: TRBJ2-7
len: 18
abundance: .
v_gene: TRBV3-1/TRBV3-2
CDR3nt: TGTGCCAGCAGCCACCTGACTAGCGGGGGGCCTAACTCCTACGAGCAGTACTTC
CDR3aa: CASSHLTSGGPNSYEQYF

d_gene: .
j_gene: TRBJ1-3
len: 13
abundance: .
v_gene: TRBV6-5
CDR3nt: TGTGCCAGCAGTCTAACCTCTGGAAACACCATATATTTT
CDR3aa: CASSLTSGNTIYF

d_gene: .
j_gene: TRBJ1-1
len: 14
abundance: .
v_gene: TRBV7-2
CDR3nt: TGTGCCAGCAGCCCCAATCCAGGCATCACTGAAGCTTTCTTT
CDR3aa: CASSPNPGITEAFF

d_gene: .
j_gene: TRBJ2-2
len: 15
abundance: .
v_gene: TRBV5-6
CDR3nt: TGTGCCAGCAGCTTTGACCCAGGCGACACCGGGGAGCTGTTTTTT
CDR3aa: CASSFDPGDTGELFF

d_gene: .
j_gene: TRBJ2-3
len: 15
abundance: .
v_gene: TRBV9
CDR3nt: TGTGCCAGCAGCGTAGTTGGTCAGGGTCGAGATACGCAGTATTTT
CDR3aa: CASSVVGQGRDTQYF

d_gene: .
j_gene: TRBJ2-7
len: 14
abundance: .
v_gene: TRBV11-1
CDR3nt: TGTGCCAGCAGCCAGCCGGGACACCTATACGAGCAGTACTTC
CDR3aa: CASSQPGHLYEQYF

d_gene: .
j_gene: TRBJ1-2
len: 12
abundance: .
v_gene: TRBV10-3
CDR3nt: TGTGCCATCAATTCCGTTAACTATGGCTACACCTTC
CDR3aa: CAINSVNYGYTF

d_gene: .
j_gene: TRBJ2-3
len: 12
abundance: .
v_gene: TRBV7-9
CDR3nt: TGTGCCAGCAGCTTAGGAGGGAAGGCGCAGTATTTT
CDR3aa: CASSLGGKAQYF

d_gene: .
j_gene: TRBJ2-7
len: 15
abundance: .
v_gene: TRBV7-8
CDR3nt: TGTGCCAGCAGCCAAGGCACAGGTCCGATCTACGAGCAGTACTTC
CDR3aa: CASSQGTGPIYEQYF

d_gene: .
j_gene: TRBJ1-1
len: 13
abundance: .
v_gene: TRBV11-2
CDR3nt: TGTGCCAGCAGCTTTGCGGGTCGGACTGAAGCTTTCTTT
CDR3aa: CASSFAGRTEAFF

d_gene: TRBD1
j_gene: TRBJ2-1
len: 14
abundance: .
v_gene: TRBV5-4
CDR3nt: TGTGCCAGCAGCACCGGGACAGGGGACAATGAGCAGTTCTTC
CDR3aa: CASSTGTGDNEQFF

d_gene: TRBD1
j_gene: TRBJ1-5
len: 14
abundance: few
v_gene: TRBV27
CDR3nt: TGTGCCAGCAGTTGGCAGGGGGCGGGACAGCCCCAGCATTTT
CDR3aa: CASSWQGAGQPQHF

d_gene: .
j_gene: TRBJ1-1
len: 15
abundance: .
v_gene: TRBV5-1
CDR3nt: TGCGCCAGCAGCGAGGGGGATGTAGGGAGCACTGAAGCTTTCTTT
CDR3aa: CASSEGDVGSTEAFF

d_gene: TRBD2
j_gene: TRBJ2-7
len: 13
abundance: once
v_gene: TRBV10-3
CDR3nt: TGTGCCATCAGGGCTAGCGGAACCTACGAGCAGTACTTC
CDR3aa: CAIRASGTYEQYF

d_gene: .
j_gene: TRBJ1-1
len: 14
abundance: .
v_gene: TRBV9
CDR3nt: TGTGCCAGCAGCGTAGACGGGACATTCACTGAAGCTTTCTTT
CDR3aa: CASSVDGTFTEAFF

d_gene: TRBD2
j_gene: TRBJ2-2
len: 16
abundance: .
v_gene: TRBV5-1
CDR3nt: TGCGCCAGCAGCCGCGGGGGGGCTGAGTTTGCCGGGGAGCTGTTTTTT
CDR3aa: CASSRGGAEFAGELFF

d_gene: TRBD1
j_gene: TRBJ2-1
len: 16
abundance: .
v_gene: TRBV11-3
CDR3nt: TGTGCCAGCAGTTTTTCACACCGGGACAGGGGGGATGAGCAGTTCTTC
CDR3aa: CASSFSHRDRGDEQFF

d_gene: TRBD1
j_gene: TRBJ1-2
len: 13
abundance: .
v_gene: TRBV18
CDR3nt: TGTGCCAGCTCCCCGGGACAGGGCTATGGCTACACCTTC
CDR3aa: CASSPGQGYGYTF

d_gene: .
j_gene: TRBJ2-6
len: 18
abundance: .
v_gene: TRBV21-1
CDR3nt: TGTGCCAGCAGTTATATAGGGGACTCTGACTCTGGGGCCAACGTCCTGACTTTC
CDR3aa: CASSYIGDSDSGANVLTF

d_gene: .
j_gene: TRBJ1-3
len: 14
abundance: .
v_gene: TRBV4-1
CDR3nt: TGCGCCAGCAGCCCGACAGTCTCTGGAAACACCATATATTTT
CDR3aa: CASSPTVSGNTIYF

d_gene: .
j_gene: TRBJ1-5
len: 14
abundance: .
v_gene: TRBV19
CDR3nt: TGTGCCAGTAGTATGGAGGCAGGACATCAGCCCCAGCATTTT
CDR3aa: CASSMEAGHQPQHF

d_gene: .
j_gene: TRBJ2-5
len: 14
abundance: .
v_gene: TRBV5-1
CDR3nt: TGCGCCAGCAGCCCGCAGGTCTCCGGAGAGACCCAGTACTTC
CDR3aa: CASSPQVSGETQYF

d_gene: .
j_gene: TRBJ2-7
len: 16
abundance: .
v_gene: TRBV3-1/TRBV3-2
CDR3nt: TGTGCCAGCAGCCAAGCTGAGACAGGATTTGCCTACGAGCAGTACTTC
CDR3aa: CASSQAETGFAYEQYF

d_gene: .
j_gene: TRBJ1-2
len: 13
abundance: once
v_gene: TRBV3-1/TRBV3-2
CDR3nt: TGTGCCAGCAGCTCCTACGGGACACCTGGCTACACCTTC
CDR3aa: CASSSYGTPGYTF

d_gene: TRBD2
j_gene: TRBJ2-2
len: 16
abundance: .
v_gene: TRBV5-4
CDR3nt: TGTGCCAGCGTTAGCGGGACTAGCGGGGGACTCGGGGAGCTGTTTTTT
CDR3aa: CASVSGTSGGLGELFF